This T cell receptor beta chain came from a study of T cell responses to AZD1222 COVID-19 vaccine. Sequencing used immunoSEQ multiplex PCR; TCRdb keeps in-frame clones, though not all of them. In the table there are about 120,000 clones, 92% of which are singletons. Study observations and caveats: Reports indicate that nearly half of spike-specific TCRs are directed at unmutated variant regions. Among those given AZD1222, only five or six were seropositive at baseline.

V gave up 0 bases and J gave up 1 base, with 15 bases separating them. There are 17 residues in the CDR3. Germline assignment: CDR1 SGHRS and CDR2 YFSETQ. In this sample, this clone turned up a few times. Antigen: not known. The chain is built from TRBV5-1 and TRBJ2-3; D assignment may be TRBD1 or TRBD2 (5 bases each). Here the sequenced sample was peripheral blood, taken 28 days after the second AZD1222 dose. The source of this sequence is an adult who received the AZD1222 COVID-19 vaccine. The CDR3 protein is CASSLERGASGTDTQYF. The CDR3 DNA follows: TGCGCCAGCAGCTTGGAAAGAGGGGCCTCAGGCACAGATACGCAGTATTTT.